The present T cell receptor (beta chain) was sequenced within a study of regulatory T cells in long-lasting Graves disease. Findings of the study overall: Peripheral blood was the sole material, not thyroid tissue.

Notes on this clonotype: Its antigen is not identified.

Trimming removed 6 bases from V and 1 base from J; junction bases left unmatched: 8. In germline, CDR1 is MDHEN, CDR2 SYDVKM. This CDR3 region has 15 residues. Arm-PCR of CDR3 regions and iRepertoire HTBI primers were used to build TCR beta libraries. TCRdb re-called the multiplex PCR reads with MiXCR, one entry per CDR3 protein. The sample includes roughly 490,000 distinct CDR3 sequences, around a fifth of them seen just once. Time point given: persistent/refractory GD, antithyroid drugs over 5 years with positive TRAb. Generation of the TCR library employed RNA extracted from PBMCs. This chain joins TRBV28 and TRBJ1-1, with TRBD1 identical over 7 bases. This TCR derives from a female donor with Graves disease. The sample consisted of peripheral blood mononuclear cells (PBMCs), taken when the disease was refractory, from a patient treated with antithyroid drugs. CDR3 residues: CASSPSRGENTEAFF. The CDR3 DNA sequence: TGTGCCAGCAGCCCATCCAGGGGGGAGAACACTGAAGCTTTCTTT.